The clone carrying this T cell receptor (beta chain) showed up just a few times. No antigen is known for it. TCRdb's table, derived via immunoSEQ multiplex PCR, lists solely in-frame clones and lacks some. The sample includes roughly 99,000 clones, 87% of them seen just once. The entry originates in a study of T cell responses to AZD1222 COVID-19 vaccine. Notes on the study in general: The study found Spike-specific TCR breadth and depth rose after two AZD1222 doses. Possibly, clonal diversity was underestimated; donors were largely white British and included more females. Of the AZD1222 recipients, only 5 to 7 were seropositive at baseline.

With V trimmed by 6 bases and J by 8 bases, 9 bases remained unmatched. Per the germline V gene, CDR1 is MNHEY and CDR2 is SMNVEV (reference sequence). The CDR3 is made up of 13 amino acids. Material: peripheral blood, obtained 28 days after the second AZD1222 dose. The TCR originated in an adult who received the AZD1222 COVID-19 vaccine. The V and J genes are TRBV27 and TRBJ1-2, with 7 bases aligning to TRBD1. The CDR3 spells CASSLEGAGGYTF. In nucleotides, the CDR3 is TGTGCCAGCAGCCTGGAGGGGGCGGGAGGCTACACCTTC.